Here is one TCR beta chain with its context. Libraries were prepared by immunoSEQ multiplex PCR; TCRdb keeps only in-frame clonotypes and omits some of them. The data contain 220,000 or so clones, about 85% of them singletons. This record belongs to a study of blood T cell repertoires in COVID-19. The CDR3 covers 16 residues. V lost 8 bases, J lost 0 bases, and 12 bases stayed unmatched. Germline V lookup: CDR1 LGHNA, CDR2 YNFKEQ. The sequence was collected from a middle-aged man who had recovered from COVID-19. Input material: peripheral blood. The chain couples TRBV4-2 to TRBJ2-7, with 8 bases fitting TRBD1. The DNA for the CDR3 is TGTGCCAGCGGCCTAGCCGCCAGGGGGCTCTCCTACGAGCAGTACTTC. Protein product: CASGLAARGLSYEQYF.